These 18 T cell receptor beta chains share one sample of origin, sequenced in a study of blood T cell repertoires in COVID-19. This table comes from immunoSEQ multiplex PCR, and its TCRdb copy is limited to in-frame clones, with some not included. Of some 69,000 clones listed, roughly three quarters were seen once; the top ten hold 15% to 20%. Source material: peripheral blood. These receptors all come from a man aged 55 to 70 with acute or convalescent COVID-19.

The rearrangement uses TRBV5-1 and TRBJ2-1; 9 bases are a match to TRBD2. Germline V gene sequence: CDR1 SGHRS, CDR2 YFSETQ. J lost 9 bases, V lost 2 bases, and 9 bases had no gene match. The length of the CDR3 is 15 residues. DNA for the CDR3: TGCGCCAGCAGCTTCCCAGGCGGGGGGGAGAGTGAGCAGTTCTTC. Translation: CASSFPGGGESEQFF.

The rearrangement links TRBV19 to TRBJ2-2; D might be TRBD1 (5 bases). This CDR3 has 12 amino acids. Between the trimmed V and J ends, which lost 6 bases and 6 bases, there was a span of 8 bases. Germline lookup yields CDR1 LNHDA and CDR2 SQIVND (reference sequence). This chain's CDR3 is CASRRQSGELFF. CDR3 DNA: TGTGCCAGTAGAAGACAGTCCGGGGAGCTGTTTTTT.

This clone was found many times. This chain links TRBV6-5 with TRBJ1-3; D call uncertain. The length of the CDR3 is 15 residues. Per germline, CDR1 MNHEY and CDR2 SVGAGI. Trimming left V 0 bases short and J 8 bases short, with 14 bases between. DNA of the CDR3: TGTGCCAGCAGTTACTCGTGGTCCTTACGGGACACCATATATTTT. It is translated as CASSYSWSLRDTIYF.

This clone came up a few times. In DNA, the CDR3 is TGTGCCAGCAGGGACAGCCGAAACTATGGCTACACCTTC. It yields the protein CASRDSRNYGYTF. This chain uses TRBV6-5 with TRBJ1-2, with D tentatively TRBD1 (6 bases). There are 13 residues in the CDR3. V dropped 6 bases and J dropped 2 bases, with 10 bases sitting between them. The germline V gene has CDR1 MNHEY and CDR2 SVGAGI.

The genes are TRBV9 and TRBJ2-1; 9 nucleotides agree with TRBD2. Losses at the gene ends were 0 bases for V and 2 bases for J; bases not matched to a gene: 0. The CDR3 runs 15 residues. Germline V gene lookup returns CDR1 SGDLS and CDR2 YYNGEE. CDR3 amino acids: CASSVGGGAYNEQFF. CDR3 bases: TGTGCCAGCAGCGTAGGCGGGGGGGCCTACAATGAGCAGTTCTTC.

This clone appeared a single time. CDR3 region: CASSQSKAKNIQYF. CDR3 in DNA: TGTGCCAGCAGCCAATCAAAAGCCAAAAACATTCAGTACTTC. The genes are TRBV3-1 (or the pseudogene TRBV3-2) and TRBJ2-4; the D is unclear. Germline CDR1 is LGHDT and CDR2 is YNNKEL (reference sequence). The V end lost 2 bases, the J end lost 0 bases, and 5 bases lay between the germline ends. The CDR3 runs 14 residues.

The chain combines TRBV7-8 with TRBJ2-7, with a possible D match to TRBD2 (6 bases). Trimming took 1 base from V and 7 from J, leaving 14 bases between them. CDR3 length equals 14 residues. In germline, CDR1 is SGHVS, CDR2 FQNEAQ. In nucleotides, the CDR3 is TGTGCCAGCAGCTTAGGCGGGGCCCTGACGGAGCAGTACTTC. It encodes CASSLGGALTEQYF. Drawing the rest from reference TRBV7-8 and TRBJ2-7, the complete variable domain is GAGVSQSPRYKVAKRGQDVALRCDPISGHVSLFWYQQALGQGPEFLTYFQNEAQLDKSGLPSDRFFAERPEGSVSTLKIQRTQQEDSAVYLCASSLGGALTEQYFGPGTRLTVT.

DNA for the CDR3: TGTGCCAGCAGTTACACGAGGACAGGGGGCGGCTATGGCTACACCTTC. Amino acid sequence: CASSYTRTGGGYGYTF. The chain combines TRBV6-5 with TRBJ1-2, with 11 bases identical to TRBD1. J lost 4 bases, V lost 2 bases, and 6 bases had no gene match. The germline CDR1 and CDR2 sequences are MNHEY and SVGAGI. The CDR3 extends over 16 amino acids.

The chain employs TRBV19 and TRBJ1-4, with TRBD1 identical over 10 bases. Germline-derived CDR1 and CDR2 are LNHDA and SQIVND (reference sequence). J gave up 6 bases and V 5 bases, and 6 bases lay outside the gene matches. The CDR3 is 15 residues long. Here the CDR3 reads CASSPGTGADEKLFF. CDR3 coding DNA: TGTGCCAGTAGTCCCGGGACAGGGGCGGATGAAAAACTGTTTTTT.

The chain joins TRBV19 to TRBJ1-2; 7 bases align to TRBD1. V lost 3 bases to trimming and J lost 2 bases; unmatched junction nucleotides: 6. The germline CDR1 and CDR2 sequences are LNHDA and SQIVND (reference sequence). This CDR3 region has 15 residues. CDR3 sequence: CASSIRTGGNYGYTF. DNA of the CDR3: TGTGCCAGTAGTATCCGGACAGGCGGGAACTATGGCTACACCTTC.

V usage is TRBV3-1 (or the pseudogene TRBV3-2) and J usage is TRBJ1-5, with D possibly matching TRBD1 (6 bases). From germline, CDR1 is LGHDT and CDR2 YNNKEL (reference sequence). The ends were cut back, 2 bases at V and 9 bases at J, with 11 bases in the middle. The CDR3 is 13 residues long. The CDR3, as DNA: TGTGCCAGCAGCCAAACAGGGCGTGGGCCCCAGCATTTT. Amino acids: CASSQTGRGPQHF.

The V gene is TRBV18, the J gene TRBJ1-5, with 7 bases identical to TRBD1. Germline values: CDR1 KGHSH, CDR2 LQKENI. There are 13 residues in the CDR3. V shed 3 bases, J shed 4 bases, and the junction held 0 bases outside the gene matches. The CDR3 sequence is CASSPGQNQPQHF. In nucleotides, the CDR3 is TGTGCCAGCTCACCGGGACAGAATCAGCCCCAGCATTTT.

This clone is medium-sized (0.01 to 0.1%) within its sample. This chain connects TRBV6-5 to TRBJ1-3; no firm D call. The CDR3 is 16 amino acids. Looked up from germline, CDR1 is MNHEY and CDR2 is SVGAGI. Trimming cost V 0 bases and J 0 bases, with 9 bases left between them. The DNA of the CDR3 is TGTGCCAGCAGTTACTCGTCCCAGCGCTCTGGAAACACCATATATTTT. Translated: CASSYSSQRSGNTIYF.

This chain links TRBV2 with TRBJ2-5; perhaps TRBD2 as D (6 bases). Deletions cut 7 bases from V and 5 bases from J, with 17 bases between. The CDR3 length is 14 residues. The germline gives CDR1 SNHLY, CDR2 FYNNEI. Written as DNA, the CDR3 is TGTGCCAGCACTCGCTGGGGACTTTCGGAGACCCAGTACTTC. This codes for CASTRWGLSETQYF. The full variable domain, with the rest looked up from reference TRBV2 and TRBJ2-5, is EPEVTQTPSHQVTQMGQEVILRCVPISNHLYFYWYRQILGQKVEFLVSFYNNEISEKSEIFDDQFSVERPDGSNFTLKIRSTKLEDSAMYFCASTRWGLSETQYFGPGTRLLVL.

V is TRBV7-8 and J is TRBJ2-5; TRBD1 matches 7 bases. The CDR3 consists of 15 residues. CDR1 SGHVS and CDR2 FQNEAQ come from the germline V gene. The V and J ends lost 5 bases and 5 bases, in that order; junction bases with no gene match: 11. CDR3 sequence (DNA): TGTGCCAGCAGCGCGACGACAGGGTTGTGGGAGACCCAGTACTTC. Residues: CASSATTGLWETQYF.

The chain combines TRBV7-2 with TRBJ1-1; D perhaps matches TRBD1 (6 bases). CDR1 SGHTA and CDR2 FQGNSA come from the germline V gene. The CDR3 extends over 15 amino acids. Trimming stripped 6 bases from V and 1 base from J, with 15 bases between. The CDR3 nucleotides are TGTGCCAGCAGACCAGACAGGCCATGGAACACTGAAGCTTTCTTT. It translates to CASRPDRPWNTEAFF.

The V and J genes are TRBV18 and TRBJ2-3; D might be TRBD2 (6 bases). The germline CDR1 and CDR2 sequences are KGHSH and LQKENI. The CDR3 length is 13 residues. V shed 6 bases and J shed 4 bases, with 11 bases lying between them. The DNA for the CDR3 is TGTGCCAGCTCCGGCGGGGCGTCAGATACGCAGTATTTT. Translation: CASSGGASDTQYF.

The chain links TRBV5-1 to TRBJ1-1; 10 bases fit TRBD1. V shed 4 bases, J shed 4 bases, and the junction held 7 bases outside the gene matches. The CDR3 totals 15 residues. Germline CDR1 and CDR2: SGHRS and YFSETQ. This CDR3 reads CASSPSGQGSTEAFF. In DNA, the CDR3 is TGCGCCAGCAGCCCCTCGGGACAGGGGAGCACTGAAGCTTTCTTT.